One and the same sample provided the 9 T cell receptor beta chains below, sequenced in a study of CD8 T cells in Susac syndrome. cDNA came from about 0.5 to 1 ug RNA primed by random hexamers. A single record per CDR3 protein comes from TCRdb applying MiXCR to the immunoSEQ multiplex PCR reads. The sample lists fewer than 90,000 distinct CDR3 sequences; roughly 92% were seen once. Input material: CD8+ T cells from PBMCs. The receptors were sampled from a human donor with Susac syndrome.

The CDR3 DNA sequence: TGCAGTGCTAGAGAGGCCGGTAACTACGAGCAGTACTTC. Amino acid sequence: CSAREAGNYEQYF. V is TRBV20-1 and J is TRBJ2-7, with D unclear. This CDR3 contains 13 residues. Looked up from germline, CDR1 is DFQATT and CDR2 is SNEGSKA (reference sequence). V was shortened by 0 bases and J by 3 bases, with 9 bases between the two germline ends.

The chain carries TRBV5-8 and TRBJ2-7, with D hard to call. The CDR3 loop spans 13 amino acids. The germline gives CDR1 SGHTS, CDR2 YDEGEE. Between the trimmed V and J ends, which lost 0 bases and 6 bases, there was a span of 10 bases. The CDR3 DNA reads TGTGCCAGCAGCTTGGGGGTAGGGTTCGAGCAGTACTTC. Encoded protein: CASSLGVGFEQYF.

CDR3 bases: TGCGCCAGCAGTGAAGCAGACGAGCAGTACTTC. This gives the protein CASSEADEQYF. The rearrangement links TRBV10-2 to TRBJ2-7; D is undetermined. V was trimmed by 3 bases and J by 5 bases, leaving 5 bases between them. The CDR3 sequence is 11 residues long. Germline CDR1 WSHSY, CDR2 SAAADI.

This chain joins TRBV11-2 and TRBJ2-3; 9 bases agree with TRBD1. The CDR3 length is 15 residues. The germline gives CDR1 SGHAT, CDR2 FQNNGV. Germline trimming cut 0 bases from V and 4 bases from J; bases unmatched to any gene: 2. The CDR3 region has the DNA TGTGCCAGCAGCTTAGAGGGACAGGGTTCAGATACGCAGTATTTT. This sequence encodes CASSLEGQGSDTQYF.

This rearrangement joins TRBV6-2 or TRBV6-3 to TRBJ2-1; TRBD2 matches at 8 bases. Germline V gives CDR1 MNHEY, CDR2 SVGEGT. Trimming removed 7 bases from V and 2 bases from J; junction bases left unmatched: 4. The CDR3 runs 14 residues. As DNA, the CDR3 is TGTGCCAGCACCAGGGGACTAGCCTACAATGAGCAGTTCTTC. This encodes CASTRGLAYNEQFF.

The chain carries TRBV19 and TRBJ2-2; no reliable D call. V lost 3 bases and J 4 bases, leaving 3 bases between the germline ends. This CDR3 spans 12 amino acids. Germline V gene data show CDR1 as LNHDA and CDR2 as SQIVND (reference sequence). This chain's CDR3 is CASSIFTGELFF. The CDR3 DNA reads TGTGCCAGTAGTATTTTCACCGGGGAGCTGTTTTTT.

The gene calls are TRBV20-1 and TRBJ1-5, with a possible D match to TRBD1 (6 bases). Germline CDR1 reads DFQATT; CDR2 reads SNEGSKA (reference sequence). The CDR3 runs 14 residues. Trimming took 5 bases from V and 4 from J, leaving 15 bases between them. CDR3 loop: CSASRGGRNQPQHF. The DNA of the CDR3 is TGCAGTGCTTCCCGGGGGGGCCGAAATCAGCCCCAGCATTTT.

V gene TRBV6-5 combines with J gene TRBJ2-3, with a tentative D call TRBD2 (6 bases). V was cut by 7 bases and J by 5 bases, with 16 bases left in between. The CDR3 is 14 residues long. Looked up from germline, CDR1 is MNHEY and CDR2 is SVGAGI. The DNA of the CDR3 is TGTGCCAGCACCCGCGGAGGGATCGAAGATACGCAGTATTTT. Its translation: CASTRGGIEDTQYF.

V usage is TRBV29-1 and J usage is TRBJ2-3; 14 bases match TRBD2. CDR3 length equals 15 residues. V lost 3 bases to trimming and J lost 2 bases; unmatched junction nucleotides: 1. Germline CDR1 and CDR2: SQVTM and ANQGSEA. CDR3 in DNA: TGCAGCGTTGAGACTAGCGGGAGGGCCACAGATACGCAGTATTTT. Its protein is CSVETSGRATDTQYF.